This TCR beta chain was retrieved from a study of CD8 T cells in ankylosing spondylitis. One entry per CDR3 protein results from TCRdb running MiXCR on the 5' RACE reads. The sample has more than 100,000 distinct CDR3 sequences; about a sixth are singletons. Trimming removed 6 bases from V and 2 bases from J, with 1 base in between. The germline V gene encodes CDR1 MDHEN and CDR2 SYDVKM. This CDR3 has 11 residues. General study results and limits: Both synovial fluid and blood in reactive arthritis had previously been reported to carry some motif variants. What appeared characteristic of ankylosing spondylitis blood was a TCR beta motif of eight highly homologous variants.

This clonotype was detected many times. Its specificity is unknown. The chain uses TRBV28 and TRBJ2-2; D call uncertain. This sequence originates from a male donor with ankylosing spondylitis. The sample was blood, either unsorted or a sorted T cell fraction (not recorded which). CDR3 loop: CASSNTGELFF. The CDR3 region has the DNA TGTGCCAGCAGCAACACCGGGGAGCTGTTTTTT.